The 26 T cell receptor beta chains below come from one sample, sequenced in a study of T cells in Graves' hyperthyroidism and ophthalmopathy. Amplified regions were TCR beta CDR3 sequences from RNA transcripts. The TCR CDR3 first-round RT-PCR relied on the HTBI primer set. TCRdb re-called the multiplex PCR reads with MiXCR, one entry per CDR3 protein. The sample has a few hundred thousand distinct CDR3 sequences, about 18% seen once. The source material was blood. The receptors here all came from a young man with Graves' ophthalmopathy.

This clonotype has just a few counts. The chain carries TRBV4-1 and TRBJ2-7; D remains unclear. This CDR3 has 15 residues. V lost 0 bases and J lost 7, with 16 bases in between. Germline V gene sequence: CDR1 MGHRA, CDR2 YSYEKL. The CDR3 DNA reads TGCGCCAGCAGCCAAGAAAACCCAGGAGCCCGAGAGCAGTACTTC. As protein: CASSQENPGAREQYF.

The table lists this clonotype with many counts. The chain employs TRBV6-1 and TRBJ1-1, with D tentatively TRBD1 (6 bases). From germline, CDR1 is MNHNS and CDR2 SASEGT. V was pared by 5 bases and J by 1 base, with 11 bases between. The CDR3 runs to 14 residues. The CDR3 here is CASSYRTENTEAFF. The CDR3 DNA is TGTGCCAGCAGTTATAGGACAGAGAACACTGAAGCTTTCTTT.

This clonotype turned up a few times. This chain joins TRBV10-3 and TRBJ2-2, with D hard to call. Germline V gene lookup returns CDR1 ENHRY and CDR2 SYGVKD. V was shortened by 4 bases and J by 1 base, with 7 bases between the two germline ends. The CDR3 covers 14 residues. CDR3 in DNA: TGTGCCATCAGTGCCGGGCAGAACACCGGGGAGCTGTTTTTT. It specifies CAISAGQNTGELFF.

This clonotype was counted many times. The chain has TRBV12-3 or TRBV12-4 and TRBJ2-5; TRBD1 aligns across 7 bases. V shed 5 bases, J shed 2 bases, and the junction held 8 bases outside the gene matches. CDR3 size: 15 residues. CDR3 coding DNA: TGTGCCAGCAGTCCCGGGACAGTCCTTCAAGAGACCCAGTACTTC. Its translation: CASSPGTVLQETQYF.

The chain uses TRBV12-3 or TRBV12-4 and TRBJ2-3, with TRBD1 matching over 8 bases. The CDR3 sequence is 17 residues long. The J segment lost 1 base and the V segment lost 1 base, leaving 7 bases of the junction unmatched. The CDR3 region is CASSLGMTGVGTDTQYF. CDR3 coding DNA: TGTGCCAGCAGTTTAGGGATGACAGGGGTCGGCACAGATACGCAGTATTTT.

This clonotype has at least ten counts. This sequence joins TRBV7-9 and TRBJ1-1; D unclear. In germline, CDR1 is SEHNR, CDR2 FQNEAQ (reference sequence). Trimming stripped 4 bases from V and 6 bases from J, with 3 bases between. The CDR3 is 10 amino acids. CDR3: CASSSAEAFF. In nucleotides, the CDR3 is TGTGCCAGCAGCTCCGCTGAAGCTTTCTTT.

This clonotype showed up just a few times. J is TRBJ2-5 and V is TRBV5-6; 8 bases align to TRBD2. Germline V lookup: CDR1 SGHDT, CDR2 YYEEEE. There are 16 residues in the CDR3. J was trimmed by 2 bases and V by 0 bases; bases with no gene match: 6. CDR3 sequence (DNA): TGTGCCAGCAGCTTGGAAGGGCGGGGGGAGCAAGAGACCCAGTACTTC. Protein: CASSLEGRGEQETQYF.

The gene calls are TRBV6-1 and TRBJ1-5; D is undetermined. Germline CDR1 reads MNHNS; CDR2 reads SASEGT. This CDR3 spans 14 amino acids. V was clipped by 3 bases and J by 5 bases, with 11 bases between them. The CDR3 is CASSDVRQDQPQHF. CDR3 nucleotides: TGTGCCAGCAGTGATGTTCGCCAGGATCAGCCCCAGCATTTT.

This clonotype appeared many times. The rearrangement links TRBV5-1 to TRBJ1-1; tentatively, D is TRBD1 (5 bases). Germline assignment: CDR1 SGHRS and CDR2 YFSETQ. The ends were cut back, 5 bases at V and 4 bases at J, with 9 bases in the middle. The CDR3 has 12 amino acids. The CDR3 region is CASSGGSTEAFF. In DNA, the CDR3 is TGCGCCAGCAGTGGGGGATCCACTGAAGCTTTCTTT.

The V gene is TRBV9, the J gene TRBJ2-2; D is ambiguous. V was cut by 1 base and J by 1 base, with 5 bases left in between. The CDR3 totals 14 residues. Germline V gene sequence: CDR1 SGDLS, CDR2 YYNGEE. CDR3 in DNA: TGTGCCAGCAGCGTAATAGGGAACACCGGGGAGCTGTTTTTT. As protein: CASSVIGNTGELFF. The full variable domain, rest sourced from reference TRBV9 and TRBJ2-2, is DSGVTQTPKHLITATGQRVTLRCSPRSGDLSVYWYQQSLDQGLQFLIQYYNGEERAKGNILERFSAQQFPDLHSELNLSSLELGDSALYFCASSVIGNTGELFFGEGSRLTVL.

This clonotype appeared many times. The chain has TRBV18 and TRBJ2-7; 7 bases are a match to TRBD1. The CDR3 spans 13 residues. V lost 8 bases, J lost 0 bases, and 4 bases stayed unmatched. Germline-derived CDR1 and CDR2 are KGHSH and LQKENI. CDR3 residues: CASSPGGSYEQYF. The CDR3 region has the DNA TGTGCCAGCAGCCCAGGGGGCTCCTACGAGCAGTACTTC.

This clonotype showed up just a few times. J is TRBJ2-5 and V is TRBV6-2 or TRBV6-3; no reliable D call. In germline, CDR1 is MNHEY, CDR2 SVGEGT. V lost 4 bases, J lost 5 bases, and 8 bases lay in between. The CDR3 consists of 12 residues. The CDR3 DNA reads TGTGCCAGCAGTTCGAATGGGGAGACCCAGTACTTC. Translation: CASSSNGETQYF.

At least ten counts were recorded for this clonotype. The chain couples TRBV6-1 to TRBJ1-1; tentative D call: TRBD1 (5 bases). Trimming cost V 5 bases and J 1 base, with 11 bases left between them. Per the germline V gene, CDR1 is MNHNS and CDR2 is SASEGT. The CDR3 runs to 14 residues. The CDR3 coding sequence is TGTGCCAGCAGTTATTCCGACAGGAACACTGAAGCTTTCTTT. Translated, it gives CASSYSDRNTEAFF.

The gene calls are TRBV12-3 or TRBV12-4 and TRBJ1-4; perhaps TRBD1 as D (6 bases). The CDR3 covers 16 residues. Trimming took 4 bases from V and 7 from J, leaving 19 bases between them. The CDR3 nucleotides are TGTGCCAGCAGTTCAGCGGGGGGCGGCGGGGGTGAAAAACTGTTTTTT. Translating it yields CASSSAGGGGGEKLFF.

This clonotype turned up a few times. V and J are TRBV5-1 and TRBJ2-3; D is unclear. Per germline, CDR1 SGHRS and CDR2 YFSETQ. The CDR3 length is 14 residues. Trimming took off 0 bases at V and 6 bases at J, with 11 bases between the two ends. CDR3: CASSLGRPQDTQYF. The CDR3 DNA follows: TGCGCCAGCAGCTTGGGACGTCCTCAGGATACGCAGTATTTT.

This clonotype was observed at least ten times. The CDR3 sequence is CASRRSGGSGTEAFF. In DNA form, the CDR3 reads TGTGCCAGTAGGCGGTCCGGGGGCTCGGGGACTGAAGCTTTCTTT. The chain employs TRBV19 and TRBJ1-1; a possible D gene is TRBD1 (6 bases). The CDR3 sequence is 15 residues long. CDR1 LNHDA and CDR2 SQIVND come from the germline V gene (reference sequence). V was clipped by 6 bases and J by 5 bases, with 19 bases between them.

In its sample, this clonotype was seen many times. The chain uses TRBV11-2 and TRBJ1-6; tentative D call: TRBD1 (5 bases). The CDR3 is 16 amino acids. The germline V gene encodes CDR1 SGHAT and CDR2 FQNNGV. V was clipped by 1 base and J by 9 bases, with 16 bases between them. The CDR3 DNA is TGTGCCAGCAGCTTAGGAGACACAGGAGGAGTTTCACCCCTCCACTTT. Translated, it gives CASSLGDTGGVSPLHF.

There are a few counts of this clonotype. V is TRBV5-1 and J is TRBJ1-1; maybe TRBD1 (5 bases). CDR3 length: 17 amino acids. CDR1 is SGHRS and CDR2 is YFSETQ in the germline V gene. Trimming cost V 3 bases and J 5 bases, with 23 bases left between them. The CDR3, as DNA: TGCGCCAGCAGCTGGAACAGACAGACCCCGTCGGCGACTGAAGCTTTCTTT. Protein sequence: CASSWNRQTPSATEAFF. The whole variable domain, remainder taken from reference TRBV5-1 and TRBJ1-1, is KAGVTQTPRYLIKTRGQQVTLSCSPISGHRSVSWYQQTPGQGLQFLFEYFSETQRNKGNFPGRFSGRQFSNSRSEMNVSTLELGDSALYLCASSWNRQTPSATEAFFGQGTRLTVV.

This clonotype appeared many times. The V and J genes are TRBV13 and TRBJ2-3; D possibly corresponds to TRBD2 (5 bases). The V gene lost 5 bases and the J gene lost 5 bases, with 14 bases spanning the gap. Germline V gives CDR1 PRHDT, CDR2 FYEKMQ (reference sequence). The CDR3 covers 14 residues. The CDR3 region has the DNA TGTGCCAGCAGCCCCGGGGTAGATCGAGATACGCAGTATTTT. Its translation is CASSPGVDRDTQYF.

This clonotype was counted a single time. The chain joins TRBV12-3 or TRBV12-4 to TRBJ2-4, with a tentative D call TRBD1 (5 bases). The CDR3 extends over 15 amino acids. V lost 4 bases, J lost 0 bases, and 10 bases lay in between. CDR3 nucleotides: TGTGCCAGCAGTTCCCCCCAGGGAGCCAAAAACATTCAGTACTTC. It codes for CASSSPQGAKNIQYF.

The chain combines TRBV10-3 with TRBJ1-4, with D perhaps TRBD1 (6 bases). V was clipped by 3 bases and J by 5 bases, with 13 bases between them. This CDR3 region has 15 residues. Germline V gives CDR1 ENHRY, CDR2 SYGVKD. CDR3 DNA sequence: TGTGCCATCAGTGATGGGAGGGGGGGGAATGAAAAACTGTTTTTT. This encodes CAISDGRGGNEKLFF.

This clonotype has a handful of counts. The chain uses TRBV4-2 and TRBJ1-5; TRBD1 matches at 7 bases. Looked up from germline, CDR1 is LGHNA and CDR2 is YNFKEQ. CDR3 length: 18 amino acids. V shed 0 bases, J shed 2 bases, and the junction held 10 bases outside the gene matches. The CDR3 spells CASSQDRDRVGGNQPQHF. The CDR3 nucleotides are TGTGCCAGCAGCCAAGATCGAGACAGGGTTGGGGGCAATCAGCCCCAGCATTTT.

This clonotype was seen many times. This chain uses TRBV7-2 with TRBJ1-5; D is unclear. Trimming pared 3 bases from V and 3 bases from J, leaving 6 bases between. CDR1 and CDR2 (germline): SGHTA, FQGNSA. This CDR3 has 13 residues. Here the CDR3 DNA reads TGTGCCAGCAGCTTTAGGGCCAATCAGCCCCAGCATTTT. This sequence encodes CASSFRANQPQHF. Supplemented by reference TRBV7-2 and TRBJ1-5, the full variable domain reads GAGVSQSPSNKVTEKGKDVELRCDPISGHTALYWYRQSLGQGLEFLIYFQGNSAPDKSGLPSDRFSAERTGGSVSTLTIQRTQQEDSAVYLCASSFRANQPQHFGDGTRLSIL.

Concerning this clonotype: A single base separates this from a much larger clone, so it may be a read error. This chain joins TRBV11-2 and TRBJ2-2; perhaps TRBD1 as D (6 bases). CDR1 and CDR2 from the germline V gene are SGHAT and FQNNGV. Trimming pared 5 bases from V and 5 bases from J, leaving 9 bases between. This CDR3 comprises 13 residues. CDR3: CASSKTGTGELFF. The CDR3, as DNA: TGTGCCAGCAGCAAAACAGGGACCGGGGAGCTGTTTTTT.

The table lists this clonotype with a few counts. This chain connects TRBV28 to TRBJ1-1, with TRBD1 matching over 10 bases. V shed 5 bases, J shed 4 bases, and the junction held 7 bases outside the gene matches. Germline assignment: CDR1 MDHEN and CDR2 SYDVKM. The CDR3 has 15 amino acids. CDR3 sequence (DNA): TGTGCCAGCAGTCGCCCCGGGACAGGGGCCACTGAAGCTTTCTTT. Amino acid sequence: CASSRPGTGATEAFF.

With regard to this clonotype: A much larger clone differs from this one at a single base, so this may be a read error. V usage is TRBV18 and J usage is TRBJ1-4, with D unclear. CDR1 KGHSH and CDR2 LQKENI come from the germline V gene. The CDR3 extends over 15 amino acids. CDR3 amino acids: CASSPTTATNEELFF. CDR3 DNA sequence: TGTGCCAGCTCTCCGACGACGGCAACTAATGAAGAACTGTTTTTT.